These T cell receptor beta chains were read from a single sample in a study of lymphopenia after photon versus proton radiotherapy. The table came from immunoSEQ multiplex PCR; TCRdb's copy has only in-frame clones and leaves some out. The table shows around 59,000 clones, with less than 85% occurring only once. The starting material was peripheral blood, obtained from a patient treated with proton-based radiotherapy. The receptors originated from a man in his 60s with pancreatic cancer. The CDR3 runs from the conserved cysteine through the conserved F or W. The order of the fields is J gene, D gene, V gene, CDR3 length, clone size, CDR3 DNA, CDR3 protein. A D gene is named only where the DNA matches it firmly. A row's size may be missing; if present it is once, few, many or a size class.

j_call: TRBJ1-3; d_call: TRBD1; v_call: TRBV28; cdr3_length: 16; clone_size: -; cdr3_nt: TGTGCCAGCAGTTTATCATACAGGGGGCGAGGAAACACCATATATTTT; cdr3_aa: CASSLSYRGRGNTIYF
j_call: TRBJ2-2; d_call: -; v_call: TRBV19; cdr3_length: 14; clone_size: few; cdr3_nt: TGTGCCAGTAGTAATGGGCTAGCGCGTCTCGGGCTGTTTTTT; cdr3_aa: CASSNGLARLGLFF
j_call: TRBJ1-6; d_call: -; v_call: TRBV5-1; cdr3_length: 14; clone_size: -; cdr3_nt: TGCGCCAGCAGCTTGGACAGCAGGGATTCACCCCTCCACTTT; cdr3_aa: CASSLDSRDSPLHF
j_call: TRBJ2-7; d_call: -; v_call: TRBV7-2; cdr3_length: 12; clone_size: -; cdr3_nt: TGTGCCAGCGGGCTAGTCCACTACGAGCAGTACTTC; cdr3_aa: CASGLVHYEQYF
j_call: TRBJ2-5; d_call: TRBD2; v_call: TRBV19; cdr3_length: 15; clone_size: -; cdr3_nt: TGTGCCACAAGCGGGAGGGGAGGGTACCAAGAGACCCAGTACTTC; cdr3_aa: CATSGRGGYQETQYF
j_call: TRBJ2-3; d_call: -; v_call: TRBV28; cdr3_length: 15; clone_size: few; cdr3_nt: TGTGCCAGCAGGGGTCCTTCTTTCTTCCGGGATACGCAGTATTTT; cdr3_aa: CASRGPSFFRDTQYF
j_call: TRBJ1-5; d_call: TRBD1; v_call: TRBV6-5; cdr3_length: 14; clone_size: -; cdr3_nt: TGTGCCAGCAGGGACAGGGCTAGCAATCAGCCCCAGCATTTT; cdr3_aa: CASRDRASNQPQHF
j_call: TRBJ2-2; d_call: -; v_call: TRBV19; cdr3_length: 13; clone_size: -; cdr3_nt: TGTGCCAGTAGTATCATCGGGTTGGGGGAGCTGTTTTTT; cdr3_aa: CASSIIGLGELFF
j_call: TRBJ2-1; d_call: TRBD2; v_call: TRBV10-2; cdr3_length: 15; clone_size: once; cdr3_nt: TGCGCCAGCAGTGAAGGACTAGCGGGAGTGAATGAGCAGTTCTTC; cdr3_aa: CASSEGLAGVNEQFF
j_call: TRBJ2-1; d_call: TRBD2; v_call: TRBV7-7; cdr3_length: 18; clone_size: -; cdr3_nt: TGTGCTAGCAGCTTACTACCCCCGACTAGCGGGAGAACAAATGAGCAGTTCTTC; cdr3_aa: CASSLLPPTSGRTNEQFF
j_call: TRBJ1-1; d_call: -; v_call: TRBV11-2; cdr3_length: 13; clone_size: few; cdr3_nt: TGTGCCAGCAGAGGGACGTTTCACACTGAAGCTTTCTTT; cdr3_aa: CASRGTFHTEAFF
j_call: TRBJ1-3; d_call: -; v_call: TRBV18; cdr3_length: 15; clone_size: -; cdr3_nt: TGTGCCAGCTCCCCGGATCTCAGCTCTGGAAACACCATATATTTT; cdr3_aa: CASSPDLSSGNTIYF
j_call: TRBJ2-1; d_call: TRBD2; v_call: TRBV5-8; cdr3_length: 18; clone_size: -; cdr3_nt: TGTGCCAGCAGCTTTCCCATTTCAACTAGCGGATTTTTGGATGAGCAGTTCTTC; cdr3_aa: CASSFPISTSGFLDEQFF
j_call: TRBJ2-1; d_call: -; v_call: TRBV2; cdr3_length: 15; clone_size: once; cdr3_nt: TGTGCCAGCACCCGGGACAAGAGCTCCTACAATGAGCAGTTCTTC; cdr3_aa: CASTRDKSSYNEQFF
j_call: TRBJ2-4; d_call: TRBD1; v_call: TRBV5-1; cdr3_length: 15; clone_size: -; cdr3_nt: TGCGCCAGCAGCAGGACAGGGGTAGGGGAAAACATTCAGTACTTC; cdr3_aa: CASSRTGVGENIQYF
j_call: TRBJ1-1; d_call: -; v_call: TRBV18; cdr3_length: 13; clone_size: -; cdr3_nt: TGTGCCAGCTCACTACAGGGGAACACTGAAGCTTTCTTT; cdr3_aa: CASSLQGNTEAFF
j_call: TRBJ1-4; d_call: -; v_call: TRBV4-2; cdr3_length: 16; clone_size: -; cdr3_nt: TGTGCCAGCAGCCAAGATAGGGCGGCAACTAATGAAAAACTGTTTTTT; cdr3_aa: CASSQDRAATNEKLFF